The text below deals with one T cell receptor beta chain. Its antigen is not known. Primers: 60 V beta forward and 13 J beta reverse. Produced via immunoSEQ multiplex PCR; TCRdb's table is partial and in-frame only. The repertoire holds 100,000 or so clones, with 90% as singletons. The V gene lost 3 bases and the J gene lost 7 bases, with 18 bases spanning the gap. This CDR3 has 15 residues. Germline V lookup: CDR1 MNHEY, CDR2 SMNVEV (reference sequence). Regarding time point: after dendritic cell vaccination, including at tumor progression/relapse. PBMC were collected before vaccination, two weeks after the third vaccination, and at progression. The entry originates in a study of glioma-infiltrating T cells after dendritic cell vaccination. Findings and limits, study-wide: Few patients contributed both blood and tumor specimens. Estimated pretreatment TIL content predicted outcome after dendritic cell vaccination.

V is TRBV27 and J is TRBJ2-5; the D gene is possibly TRBD1 (5 bases). The input for sequencing was blood, taken after dendritic cell vaccination. The receptor was derived from a human donor with glioblastoma. The CDR3 here is CASSFNQMKTGTQYF. The CDR3 nucleotides read TGTGCCAGCAGTTTCAATCAAATGAAAACAGGGACCCAGTACTTC.